The 7 T cell receptor beta chains below come from one sample, sequenced in a study of CD8 T cells in ankylosing spondylitis listed by TCRdb under 2017. To prepare the library, 5' RACE was applied. Sequencing instrument: Illumina HiSeq 2500. TCRdb trimmed the raw reads at Q25, called clones with MiXCR and kept productive beta chains. Rows with one shared CDR3 protein collapse into an entry with the most common genes and DNA. Across this sample there are about 160,000 distinct CDR3 sequences, with 15% to 20% seen only once. About 8% of the sample comes from the top ten. Input material: blood, either unsorted or a sorted T cell fraction (not recorded which). These receptor sequences come from a male donor with ankylosing spondylitis or in good health (not recorded which).

This clonotype was detected many times. The chain uses TRBV5-1 and TRBJ1-4; perhaps TRBD1 as D (5 bases). The V end lost 5 bases, the J end lost 8 bases, and 16 bases lay between the germline ends. CDR3 length: 14 residues. Germline values: CDR1 SGHRS, CDR2 YFSETQ. CDR3 in amino acids: CASSPGTGSEKLFF. In DNA form, the CDR3 reads TGCGCCAGCAGTCCCGGGACGGGAAGCGAAAAACTGTTTTTT.

At least ten counts were recorded for this clonotype. V and J are TRBV2 and TRBJ2-7; 8 bases match TRBD1. CDR1 and CDR2 (germline): SNHLY, FYNNEI. The CDR3 sequence is 13 residues long. V shed 6 bases and J 6 bases; nucleotides not matched to a gene: 7. The CDR3 nucleotides read TGTGCCAGCAGGGACAGGGTGTCGGGCGAGCAGTACTTC. Its protein is CASRDRVSGEQYF.

This chain joins TRBV5-6 and TRBJ1-2; possibly TRBD1 for D (6 bases). This CDR3 contains 13 residues. Germline V lookup: CDR1 SGHDT, CDR2 YYEEEE. V was clipped by 4 bases and J by 8 bases, with 15 bases between them. For the CDR3, the DNA is TGTGCCAGCAGCCGCGGGACAATTGGGGGCTACACCTTC. Its translation is CASSRGTIGGYTF.

The rearrangement links TRBV3-1 to TRBJ2-5; D call uncertain. Trimming removed 0 bases at V and 7 bases at J, with 9 bases between. This CDR3 region has 13 residues. Looked up from germline, CDR1 is LGHDT and CDR2 is YNNKEL (reference sequence). The CDR3 reads CASSQDRSRTQYF. In nucleotides, the CDR3 is TGTGCCAGCAGCCAAGATCGAAGCCGGACCCAGTACTTC.

Ten or more counts support this clonotype. The CDR3 sequence is CASTSGRPFNEQFF. The CDR3 DNA is TGTGCCAGCACTAGCGGGAGGCCCTTCAATGAGCAGTTCTTC. The chain uses TRBV28 and TRBJ2-1; 11 bases are shared with TRBD2. The CDR3 consists of 14 residues. Germline-derived CDR1 and CDR2 are MDHEN and SYDVKM. The trim removed 7 bases at V and 6 bases at J, leaving 5 bases unmatched.

This clonotype was seen repeatedly, ten times or more. The chain carries TRBV28 and TRBJ1-6; TRBD1 agrees at 7 bases. The CDR3 consists of 16 residues. J gave up 14 bases and V 5 bases, and 18 bases lay outside the gene matches. From germline, CDR1 is MDHEN and CDR2 SYDVKM. The CDR3 loop is CASSPGRDRPSGTLHF. Here the CDR3 DNA reads TGTGCCAGCAGTCCAGGCCGGGACAGACCTTCCGGAACCCTCCACTTT.

This clonotype came up a few times. The genes are TRBV5-1 and TRBJ2-1; TRBD1 aligns across 8 bases. The germline CDR1 and CDR2 sequences are SGHRS and YFSETQ. The CDR3 consists of 14 residues. The J segment lost 4 bases and the V segment lost 5 bases, leaving 5 bases of the junction unmatched. The CDR3 sequence is CASSQGQAYNEQFF. The CDR3 region has the DNA TGCGCCAGCAGTCAGGGACAGGCATACAATGAGCAGTTCTTC.